This T cell receptor (beta chain) is drawn from a study of response to subunit inactivated influenza vaccine (dated 2018 in TCRdb). In the study overall: Deep quantitative T cell receptor repertoire profiling was used in the study to track responses to a trivalent subunit inactivated influenza vaccine. What the study reported, not specific to this receptor: The authors proposed that each seasonal influenza vaccination may bring in only a limited number of new T cells.

As encoded in the germline V gene, CDR1 is LGHNA while CDR2 is YSLEER. Trimming takes 4 bases from V and 0 bases from J, and the germline ends sit 8 bases apart. The CDR3 measures 14 amino acids from cysteine to phenylalanine. Only CDR3 DNA is held: 42 bases, read in frame from base 1. To prepare the library, RT-PCR was applied. Data came from an Illumina HiSeq 2500. TCRdb itself trimmed the public reads at Q25 with fastp, ran MiXCR and retained productive beta chains. When rows share a CDR3 protein, they turn into one entry using the most common DNA and genes. The sample includes roughly 780,000 distinct CDR3 sequences, with roughly 20% observed a single time. The ten most abundant clones make up about 11% of the sample. A remark on this clonotype: The target of this receptor is not known. No per-base quality is available; no much larger clone lies one base away.

Recombination linked TRBV4-3 to TRBJ2-3; the D gene cannot be resolved reliably. The TCR comes from a man aged 45-60 years who received an inactivated influenza vaccine. Donor details come from another sample of the same person, matched by shared clones. The source material was PBMCs from blood, sampled about 5 days after vaccination. CDR3 protein: CASSRQASTDTQYF. The DNA sequence follows: TGCGCCAGCAGCCGACAAGCTAGCACAGATACGCAGTATTTT.